Listed below are T cell receptor beta chains from one sample, sequenced in a study of somatic mutations in cytotoxic T cells in rheumatoid arthritis. Produced via immunoSEQ multiplex PCR; TCRdb's table is partial and in-frame only. Here the sample spans around 6,500 clones, 60% to 75% being singletons. What was sequenced was CD8+ T cells sorted from blood. The receptors originated from a man aged 40-49 years in good health. Both conserved end residues are part of each CDR3. The D gene is left open where the match is weak. Clone size is not always given. Where it is, it says once, few, many or a class for expanded clones.

TRBJ1-1 TRBV5-1 . TRBD1 TGCGCCAGCAGCTGGGGGGGACAGGGATTGAACACTGAAGCTTTCTTT CASSWGGQGLNTEAFF
TRBJ1-4 TRBV4-1 . . TGCGCCAGCAGCCAAGATGGTGGCGCAGGCAATGAAAAACTGTTTTTT CASSQDGGAGNEKLFF
TRBJ2-1 TRBV11-2 . . TGTGCCAGCAGCCTCGGCAGGGTGGCCCCGGTCTTC CASSLGRVAPVF
TRBJ1-3 TRBV29-1 . . TGCAGCGGCTGGGGGGGAAACACCATATATTTT CSGWGGNTIYF
TRBJ1-1 TRBV16 . TRBD1 TGTGCCAGCAGCCAACTACAAATGGACCCAGGGGGCACTGAAGCTTTCTTT CASSQLQMDPGGTEAFF
TRBJ1-2 TRBV28 . TRBD1 TGTGCCAGCAGAGGACAGGGGAAAGGCTACACCTTC CASRGQGKGYTF
TRBJ2-1 TRBV9 few . TGTGCCAGCAGCTTCCAAGGGGGGACTATCCTACCGCGGGCCTACAATGAGCAGTTCTTC CASSFQGGTILPRAYNEQFF
TRBJ2-5 TRBV7-9 . . TGTGCCAGCAGCTTAAGGCAGGGCGTGGAGGAGACCCAGTACTTC CASSLRQGVEETQYF
TRBJ2-2 TRBV6-4 . . TGTGCCAGCAGTGTCGGAGGGAACACCGGGGAGCTGTTTTTT CASSVGGNTGELFF
TRBJ1-5 TRBV30 . . TGTGCCTGGAGTCGGGCCAGGGTCGGCCAGCCCCAGCATTTT CAWSRARVGQPQHF
TRBJ2-3 TRBV10-2 few . TGCGCCAGCAGTGAGTTCGGCTTGACAGATACGCAGTATTTT CASSEFGLTDTQYF
TRBJ2-7 TRBV6-1 . . TGTGCCAGCAGTGACGACAGCCCCTACGAGCAGTACTTC CASSDDSPYEQYF
TRBJ2-7 TRBV27 . TRBD1 TGTGCCAGCAGTTTAACAGGGGGCCACGAGCAGTACTTC CASSLTGGHEQYF
TRBJ2-2 TRBV7-9 . . TGTGCCAGCAGCTTAGCTACCGGCGGGGTATGGACCGGGGAGCTGTTTTTT CASSLATGGVWTGELFF
TRBJ2-7 TRBV2 few TRBD2 TGTGCCAGCACCGAGGGGACTACCCTCAGGAACGAGCAGTACTTC CASTEGTTLRNEQYF
TRBJ1-2 TRBV28 . . TGTGCCAGCAGTTCTATTAACTATGGCTACACCTTC CASSSINYGYTF
TRBJ2-1 TRBV4-1 few . TGCGCCAGCAGCCAAGCTAGCGTGGGGTTTGAGCAGTTCTTC CASSQASVGFEQFF
TRBJ2-5 TRBV9 . . TGTGCCAGCAGCGTGACCGGGGGAGTGGAGACCCAGTACTTC CASSVTGGVETQYF
TRBJ2-2 TRBV29-1 . . TGCAGCGTCCGATTAGGGGTTACAAACACCGGGGAGCTGTTTTTT CSVRLGVTNTGELFF
TRBJ1-1 TRBV11-2 . TRBD1 TGTGCCAGCAGCCTCTCGACAGGGGGATTCACTGAAGCTTTCTTT CASSLSTGGFTEAFF
TRBJ1-2 TRBV6-6 medium-sized . TGTGCCAGCAGTTACCCCGCAGGGTCCGATGGCTACACCTTC CASSYPAGSDGYTF
TRBJ2-7 TRBV5-1 few TRBD1 TGCGCCAGCAGCCACCGGGACAGGCGCTACGAGCAGTACTTC CASSHRDRRYEQYF
TRBJ2-3 TRBV2 . TRBD2 TGTGCCATCGACGGACTAGCAGTTTTCACAGATACGCAGTATTTT CAIDGLAVFTDTQYF
TRBJ2-7 TRBV30 . . TGTGCCTGGAGTGTGGACTTGGGGGAGCAGTACTTC CAWSVDLGEQYF
TRBJ2-1 TRBV7-9 . TRBD2 TGTGCCAGCAGCCCCCCTACTAGCGACAATGAGCAGTTCTTC CASSPPTSDNEQFF
TRBJ2-3 TRBV11-2 . TRBD2 TGTGCCAGCAGCTTAGAACTAGCGGGGGGGCGAGATACGCAGTATTTT CASSLELAGGRDTQYF
TRBJ1-6 TRBV5-1 once . TGCGCCAGCAGCGCGGCAGGGGCTGGGAATTCACCCCTCCACTTT CASSAAGAGNSPLHF
TRBJ1-6 TRBV6-4 . TRBD1 TGTGCCAGCAGTGACTCGTCTCAGGGGGGCTCACCCCTCCACTTT CASSDSSQGGSPLHF
TRBJ1-1 TRBV28 . TRBD1 TGTGCCAGCAGTTCGCCGGGACAGGGGAGGTTCCCTGAAGCTTTCTTT CASSSPGQGRFPEAFF
TRBJ1-1 TRBV7-9 few . TGTGCCAGCCAAGACGGGGGTGTCGAAGCTTTCTTT CASQDGGVEAFF
TRBJ2-3 TRBV15 . . TGTGCCACCAGCAGAGATGGGCTAGAAGACAGAGGTACGCAGTATTTT CATSRDGLEDRGTQYF
TRBJ2-1 TRBV29-1 few TRBD2 TGCAGCGTTGAAGTGCTAGCGGGAGGGGTCAATGAGCAGTTCTTC CSVEVLAGGVNEQFF
TRBJ1-1 TRBV7-2 . . TGTGCCAGCAGGATGGGTTGGGACACTGAAGCTTTCTTT CASRMGWDTEAFF
TRBJ1-3 TRBV4-1 . . TGCGCCAGCAGCCCACACCTGGCGAGTGGAAACACCATATATTTT CASSPHLASGNTIYF
TRBJ2-1 TRBV5-4 . TRBD2 TGTGCCAGCAGCTTTGGACTAGCGGAAGACAATGAGCAGTTCTTC CASSFGLAEDNEQFF
TRBJ2-1 TRBV11-2 . TRBD2 TGTGCCAGCAATCTAGGGGCGGGAGTGTACAATGAGCAGTTCTTC CASNLGAGVYNEQFF
TRBJ2-1 TRBV25-1 . . TGTGCCAGCAGAGAACTAGCAGGCTCCTACAATGAGCAGTTCTTC CASRELAGSYNEQFF
TRBJ1-6 TRBV7-9 . . TGTGCCAGCATCCCGCCGGCCAGTAATTCACCCCTCCACTTT CASIPPASNSPLHF
TRBJ2-1 TRBV18 once . TGTGCCAGCTCACCGGTTGAACGAGAAGACAATGAGCAGTTCTTC CASSPVEREDNEQFF
TRBJ2-2 TRBV6-5 few TRBD1 TGTGCCAGCAGTTACTCACAGGGGTCAGGGGAGCTGTTTTTT CASSYSQGSGELFF
TRBJ2-7 TRBV28 few . TGTGCCAGCAGTTTTACTAGGTACGAGCAGTACTTC CASSFTRYEQYF
TRBJ1-5 TRBV4-1 . TRBD1 TGCGCCAGCAGCCGGGGAGGGGACAGGGCGGGTCAGCCCCAGCATTTT CASSRGGDRAGQPQHF
TRBJ2-7 TRBV5-4 few . TGTGCCAGCAGGGGGGACTCCTACGAGCAGTACTTC CASRGDSYEQYF
TRBJ2-1 TRBV6-5 . TRBD2 TGTGCCAGCAGAAGGGGACTAGCGGGGTACAATGAGCAGTTCTTC CASRRGLAGYNEQFF
TRBJ1-1 TRBV27 . . TGTGCCAGCAGTACGACACAGAACACTGAAGCTTTCTTT CASSTTQNTEAFF
TRBJ2-2 TRBV7-9 . . TGTGCCAGCAGCCTAAATCGCCCCGGGGAGCTGTTTTTT CASSLNRPGELFF
TRBJ1-3 TRBV7-8 . . TGTGCCAGCAGCTTAGCGCTTGTGGGGGCTTCGGGAAACACCATATATTTT CASSLALVGASGNTIYF
TRBJ2-1 TRBV9 . . TGTGCCAGCAGGGGGGGGGACAACCCTGGGGATGAGCAGTTCTTC CASRGGDNPGDEQFF
TRBJ2-2 TRBV4-3 . . TGCGCCAGCCTCTCCGGCACCGGGGAGCTGTTTTTT CASLSGTGELFF
TRBJ2-7 TRBV7-2 once . TGTGCCAGCAGCTTAGCCCGTAGCTACGAGCAGTACTTC CASSLARSYEQYF
TRBJ1-5 TRBV6-1 . . TGTGCCAGCAGTGTGGCTCTTATCTATAGCAATCAGCCCCAGCATTTT CASSVALIYSNQPQHF